The 6 T cell receptor beta chains below come from one sample, sequenced in a study of blood T cell repertoires in COVID-19. Some clones are missing from TCRdb's copy, which holds only in-frame ones; the method was immunoSEQ multiplex PCR. Of around 170,000 clones listed, 90% to 95% were seen once; the top ten hold 0.45% to 0.65%. The sequenced sample was peripheral blood. These receptors were taken from a man in his forties or fifties with acute or convalescent COVID-19.

The CDR3 DNA is TGCAGCGTTGAGACGACAAGGTCCGGGGAGCTGTTTTTT. Amino acids: CSVETTRSGELFF. This chain links TRBV29-1 with TRBJ2-2; D is ambiguous. Looked up from germline, CDR1 is SQVTM and CDR2 is ANQGSEA. Trimming shortened V by 3 bases and J by 6 bases, and 11 bases separated the two germline ends. The CDR3 length is 13 residues.

The chain recombines TRBV23-1 with TRBJ1-5, with 7 bases aligning to TRBD1. Being an ORF, TRBV23-1 has a function that is uncertain. The CDR3 length is 14 residues. The V segment lost 3 bases and the J segment 5 bases; nucleotides outside the gene matches: 4. The CDR3 DNA reads as TGCGCCAGCAGTCACCGACAGGGAGATCAGCCCCAGCATTTT. Amino acids: CASSHRQGDQPQHF.

This clone has a single count. The chain has TRBV5-4 and TRBJ2-5, with a weak D call TRBD2 (5 bases). This CDR3 contains 15 residues. Germline V CDR1 and CDR2: SGHNT, YYREEE (reference sequence). Trimming removed 4 bases from V and 2 bases from J, with 15 bases in between. The CDR3: CASSPRAAGQETQYF. DNA for the CDR3: TGTGCCAGCAGCCCGAGGGCCGCAGGACAAGAGACCCAGTACTTC.

A few counts support this clone. The rearrangement joins TRBV4-1 to TRBJ1-6; D uncertain. V lost 1 base and J lost 6, with 7 bases in between. CDR3 size: 14 residues. The germline gives CDR1 MGHRA, CDR2 YSYEKL. DNA of the CDR3: TGCGCCAGCAGCCAAGGACAAATTAATTCACCCCTCCACTTT. This sequence encodes CASSQGQINSPLHF.

The chain recombines TRBV28 with TRBJ1-1; 12 nucleotides agree with TRBD1. Germline V CDR1 and CDR2: MDHEN, SYDVKM. The CDR3 extends over 17 amino acids. The trim removed 11 bases at V and 4 bases at J, leaving 17 bases unmatched. The CDR3 nucleotides are TGTGCCGTCGACCCCGCCTGGGACAGGGGGCAAGGCACTGAAGCTTTCTTT. Translating gives CAVDPAWDRGQGTEAFF.

The V call is TRBV7-9, the J call TRBJ1-5; 8 nucleotides match TRBD1. Germline CDR1 SEHNR, CDR2 FQNEAQ (reference sequence). The length of the CDR3 is 15 residues. Trimming took 5 bases from V and 7 from J; bases not matched to a gene: 10. DNA for the CDR3: TGTGCCAGCAGCACCGGGACAGGCGGGGTGCAGCCCCAGCATTTT. Encoded protein: CASSTGTGGVQPQHF. Filled out from reference TRBV7-9 and TRBJ1-5, the complete variable domain reads DTGVSQNPRHKITKRGQNVTFRCDPISEHNRLYWYRQTLGQGPEFLTYFQNEAQLEKSRLLSDRFSAERPKGSFSTLEIQRTEQGDSAMYLCASSTGTGGVQPQHFGDGTRLSIL.